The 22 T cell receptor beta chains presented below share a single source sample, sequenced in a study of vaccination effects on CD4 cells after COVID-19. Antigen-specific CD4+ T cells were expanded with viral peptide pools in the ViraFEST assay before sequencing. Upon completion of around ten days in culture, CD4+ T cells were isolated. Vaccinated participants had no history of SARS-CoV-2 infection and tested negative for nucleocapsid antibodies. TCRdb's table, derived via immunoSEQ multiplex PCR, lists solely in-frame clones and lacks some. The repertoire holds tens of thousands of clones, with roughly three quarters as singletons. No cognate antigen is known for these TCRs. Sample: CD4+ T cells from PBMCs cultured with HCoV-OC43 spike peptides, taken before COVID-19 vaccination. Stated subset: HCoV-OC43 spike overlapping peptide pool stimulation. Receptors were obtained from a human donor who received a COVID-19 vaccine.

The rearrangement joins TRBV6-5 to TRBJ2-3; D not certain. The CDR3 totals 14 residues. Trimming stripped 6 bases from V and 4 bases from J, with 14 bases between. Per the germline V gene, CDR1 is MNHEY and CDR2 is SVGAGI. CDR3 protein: CASRSPLWPDTQYF. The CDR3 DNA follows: TGTGCCAGCAGAAGCCCCCTTTGGCCAGATACGCAGTATTTT.

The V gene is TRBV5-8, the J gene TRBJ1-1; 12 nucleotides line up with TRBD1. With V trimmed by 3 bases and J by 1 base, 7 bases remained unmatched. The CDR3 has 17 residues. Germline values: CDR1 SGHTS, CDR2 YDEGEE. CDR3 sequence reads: CASSWTMGQGANTEAFF. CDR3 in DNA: TGTGCCAGCAGCTGGACGATGGGACAGGGGGCGAACACTGAAGCTTTCTTT. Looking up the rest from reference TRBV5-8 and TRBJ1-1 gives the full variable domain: EAGVTQSPTHLIKTRGQQATLRCSPISGHTSVYWYQQALGLGLQFLLWYDEGEERNRGNFPPRFSGRQFPNYSSELNVNALELEDSALYLCASSWTMGQGANTEAFFGQGTRLTVV.

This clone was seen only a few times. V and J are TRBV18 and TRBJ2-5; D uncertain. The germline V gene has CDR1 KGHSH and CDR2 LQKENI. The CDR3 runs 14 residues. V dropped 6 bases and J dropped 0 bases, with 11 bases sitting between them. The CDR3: CASSVQEYQETQYF. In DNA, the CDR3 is TGTGCCAGCTCCGTTCAGGAGTACCAAGAGACCCAGTACTTC.

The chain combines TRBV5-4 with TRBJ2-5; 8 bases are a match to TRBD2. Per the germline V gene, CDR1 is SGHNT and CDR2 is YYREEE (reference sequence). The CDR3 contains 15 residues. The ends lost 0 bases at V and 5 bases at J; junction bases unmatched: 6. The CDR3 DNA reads TGTGCCAGCAGCTTGGCGGGGGGGCGAAGGGAGACCCAGTACTTC. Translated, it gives CASSLAGGRRETQYF.

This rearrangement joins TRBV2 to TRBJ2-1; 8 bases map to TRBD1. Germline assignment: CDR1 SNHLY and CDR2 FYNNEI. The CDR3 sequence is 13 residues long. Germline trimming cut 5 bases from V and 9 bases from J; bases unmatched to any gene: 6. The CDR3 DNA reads TGTGCCAGCAGTAACGACAGGGGAGTTGAGCAGTTCTTC. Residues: CASSNDRGVEQFF.

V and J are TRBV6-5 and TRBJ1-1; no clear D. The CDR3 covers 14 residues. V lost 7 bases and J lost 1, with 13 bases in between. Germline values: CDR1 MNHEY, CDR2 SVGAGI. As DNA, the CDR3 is TGTGCCAGCACCCAACCTAACGGGAACACTGAAGCTTTCTTT. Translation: CASTQPNGNTEAFF.

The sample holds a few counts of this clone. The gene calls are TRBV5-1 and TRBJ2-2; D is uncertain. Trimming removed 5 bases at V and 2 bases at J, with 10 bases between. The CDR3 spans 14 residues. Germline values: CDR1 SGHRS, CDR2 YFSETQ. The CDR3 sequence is CASSIYINTGELFF. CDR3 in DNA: TGCGCCAGCAGTATCTACATTAACACCGGGGAGCTGTTTTTT. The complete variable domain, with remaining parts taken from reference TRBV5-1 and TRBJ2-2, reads KAGVTQTPRYLIKTRGQQVTLSCSPISGHRSVSWYQQTPGQGLQFLFEYFSETQRNKGNFPGRFSGRQFSNSRSEMNVSTLELGDSALYLCASSIYINTGELFFGEGSRLTVL.

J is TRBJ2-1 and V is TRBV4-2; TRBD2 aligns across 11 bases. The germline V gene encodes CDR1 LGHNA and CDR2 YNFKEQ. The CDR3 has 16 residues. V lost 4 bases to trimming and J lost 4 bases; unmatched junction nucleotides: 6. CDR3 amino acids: CASSRTLAGGYNEQFF. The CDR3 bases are TGTGCCAGCAGCCGGACCCTAGCGGGGGGTTACAATGAGCAGTTCTTC.

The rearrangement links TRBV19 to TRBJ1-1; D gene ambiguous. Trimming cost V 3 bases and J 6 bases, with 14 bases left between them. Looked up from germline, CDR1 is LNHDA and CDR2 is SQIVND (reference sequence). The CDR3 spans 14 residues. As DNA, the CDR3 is TGTGCCAGTAGTATGGTTCCGTTCGTTGCTGAAGCTTTCTTT. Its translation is CASSMVPFVAEAFF.

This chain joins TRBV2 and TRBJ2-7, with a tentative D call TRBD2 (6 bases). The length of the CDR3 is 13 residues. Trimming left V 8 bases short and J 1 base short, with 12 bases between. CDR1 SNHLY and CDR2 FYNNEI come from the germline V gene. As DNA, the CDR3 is TGTGCCAGCGACCAGGGAGGTTCCTACGAGCAGTACGTC. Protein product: CASDQGGSYEQYV.

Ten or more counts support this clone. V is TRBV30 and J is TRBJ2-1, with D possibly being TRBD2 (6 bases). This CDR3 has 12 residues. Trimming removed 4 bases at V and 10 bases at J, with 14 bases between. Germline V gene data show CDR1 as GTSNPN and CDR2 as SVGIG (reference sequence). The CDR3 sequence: CAWTWGGGEQFF. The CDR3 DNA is TGTGCCTGGACCTGGGGAGGCGGGGAGCAGTTCTTC. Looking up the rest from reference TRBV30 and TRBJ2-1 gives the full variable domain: SQTIHQWPATLVQPVGSPLSLECTVEGTSNPNLYWYRQAAGRGLQLLFYSVGIGQISSEVPQNLSASRPQDRQFILSSKKLLLSDSGFYLCAWTWGGGEQFFGPGTRLTVL.

In DNA, the CDR3 is TGCGCCAGCAGCTTGGATTGGGTGAACACTGAAGCTTTCTTT. Its translation is CASSLDWVNTEAFF. V and J are TRBV5-1 and TRBJ1-1; D not resolved. CDR1 and CDR2 from the germline V gene are SGHRS and YFSETQ. The CDR3 extends over 14 amino acids. V was trimmed by 0 bases and J by 0 bases, leaving 6 bases between them.

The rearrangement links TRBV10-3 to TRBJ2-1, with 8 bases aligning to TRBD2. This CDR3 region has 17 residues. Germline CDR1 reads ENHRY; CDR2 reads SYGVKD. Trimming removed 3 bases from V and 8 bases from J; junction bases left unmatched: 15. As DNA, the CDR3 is TGTGCCATCAGTGAACCTCATAGCGGGACCTCGAGTTATGAGCAGTTCTTC. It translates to CAISEPHSGTSSYEQFF.

The CDR3: CASSRQERNEKLFF. CDR3 nucleotide sequence: TGTGCCAGCTCACGACAGGAACGAAATGAAAAACTGTTTTTT. J is TRBJ1-4 and V is TRBV18, with D tentatively TRBD1 (6 bases). V lost 4 bases, J lost 5 bases, and 11 bases lay in between. The CDR3 contains 14 residues. Germline CDR1 KGHSH, CDR2 LQKENI.

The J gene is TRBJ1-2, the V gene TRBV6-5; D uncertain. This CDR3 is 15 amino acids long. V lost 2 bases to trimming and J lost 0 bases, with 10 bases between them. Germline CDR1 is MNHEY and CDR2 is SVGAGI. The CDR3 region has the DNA TGTGCCAGCAGTTACAACCCGGGGTCTAACTATGGCTACACCTTC. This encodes CASSYNPGSNYGYTF.

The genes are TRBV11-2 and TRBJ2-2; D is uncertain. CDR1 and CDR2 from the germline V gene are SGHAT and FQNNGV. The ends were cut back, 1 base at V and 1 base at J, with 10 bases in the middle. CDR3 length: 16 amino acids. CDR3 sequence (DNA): TGTGCCAGCAGCTTAGGTCCTTGGCAGAACACCGGGGAGCTGTTTTTT. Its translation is CASSLGPWQNTGELFF.

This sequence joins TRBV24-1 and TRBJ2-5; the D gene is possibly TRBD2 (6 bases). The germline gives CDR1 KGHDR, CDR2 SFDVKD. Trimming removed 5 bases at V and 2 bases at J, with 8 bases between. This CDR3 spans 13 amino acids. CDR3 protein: CATSVAGQETQYF. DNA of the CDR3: TGTGCCACCAGTGTCGCGGGGCAAGAGACCCAGTACTTC.

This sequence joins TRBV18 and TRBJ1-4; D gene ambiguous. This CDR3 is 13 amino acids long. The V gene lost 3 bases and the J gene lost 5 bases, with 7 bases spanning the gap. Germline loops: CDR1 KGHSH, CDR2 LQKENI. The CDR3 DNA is TGTGCCAGCTCACCCAGTTCCAATGAAAAACTGTTTTTT. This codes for CASSPSSNEKLFF.

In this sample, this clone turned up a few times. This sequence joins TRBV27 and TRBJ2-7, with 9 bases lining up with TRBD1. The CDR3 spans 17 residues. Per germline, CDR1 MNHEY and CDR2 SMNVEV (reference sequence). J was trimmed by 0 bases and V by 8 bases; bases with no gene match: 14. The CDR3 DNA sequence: TGTGCCAGCGTCCTTTCGAAAGGGACAGGGAGCTCCTACGAGCAGTACGTC. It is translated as CASVLSKGTGSSYEQYV.

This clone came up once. The DNA of the CDR3 is TGCGCCAGCAGCTTAAAATGGACAGGTTCGTTTGTGGGTGAGCAGTTCTTC. Translating gives CASSLKWTGSFVGEQFF. The rearrangement joins TRBV5-1 to TRBJ2-1, with 7 bases fitting TRBD1. The CDR3 has 17 residues. V lost 2 bases and J lost 9; bases outside the gene matches: 17. Per the germline V gene, CDR1 is SGHRS and CDR2 is YFSETQ.

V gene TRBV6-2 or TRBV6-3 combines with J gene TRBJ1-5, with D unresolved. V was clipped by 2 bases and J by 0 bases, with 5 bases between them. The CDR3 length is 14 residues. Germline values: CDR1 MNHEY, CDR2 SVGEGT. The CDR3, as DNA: TGTGCCAGCAGTTACGCGAGTAGCAATCAGCCCCAGCATTTT. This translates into CASSYASSNQPQHF.

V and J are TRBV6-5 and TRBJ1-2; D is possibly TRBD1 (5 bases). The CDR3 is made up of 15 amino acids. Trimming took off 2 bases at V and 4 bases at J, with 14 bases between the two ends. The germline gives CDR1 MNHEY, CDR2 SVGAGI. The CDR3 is CASSYQGRSGYGYTF. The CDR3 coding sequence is TGTGCCAGCAGTTACCAGGGCAGGAGTGGCTATGGCTACACCTTC.